This TCR beta chain was identified in a study of blood T cell repertoires in COVID-19. Authors' analysis steps: The assay estimated nucleated cells by amplifying reference gene primers. Data came from immunoSEQ multiplex PCR; TCRdb stores just in-frame clones and leaves some out. V and J calls and clone size are as listed in that table; D and trimming were resolved from the DNA. The sample has 200,000 to 250,000 clones; around 81% are singletons. V lost 5 bases and J 8 bases, leaving 16 bases between the germline ends. CDR1 is MNHEY and CDR2 is SMNVEV in the germline V gene (reference sequence). The CDR3 has 15 amino acids.

Sequencing input: peripheral blood. This TCR was sampled from a woman aged 70-85 years with acute or convalescent COVID-19. This rearrangement joins TRBV27 to TRBJ1-6; D gene ambiguous. CDR3 sequence reads: CASSHRAGSYSPLHF. The CDR3 nucleotides are TGTGCCAGCAGTCACCGGGCGGGAAGTTATTCACCCCTCCACTTT.